The T cell receptor beta chain described here comes from a study of CD8 T cells in ankylosing spondylitis. Study-wide findings and caveats: Disease-linked clones bore a CD8+ phenotype, appearing relatively rarely in peripheral blood. Matched ankylosing spondylitis synovial fluid reportedly contained a significantly enriched population of disease-linked clones.

This clonotype has a count of ten or more. What it recognizes is unknown. Using its own MiXCR run on the 5' RACE reads, TCRdb lists one record per CDR3 protein. Altogether around 140,000 distinct CDR3 sequences are present, around 10% being singletons, with the ten largest covering around 4.1%. Germline CDR1 SGHAT, CDR2 FQDESV (reference sequence). The CDR3 spans 19 residues. The V gene lost 5 bases and the J gene lost 3 bases, with 28 bases spanning the gap. Sequencing input: blood, either unsorted or a sorted T cell fraction (not recorded which). The receptor was isolated from a female donor with ankylosing spondylitis or in good health (not recorded which). The chain carries TRBV11-1 and TRBJ2-5; D perhaps matches TRBD2 (5 bases). The CDR3, as DNA: TGTGCCAGCAGCGGACCAATTAGCGAGAGCCACCCCGCGAAAGAGACCCAGTACTTC. Translation gives CASSGPISESHPAKETQYF. The full variable domain, completed using reference TRBV11-1 and TRBJ2-5, is EAEVAQSPRYKITEKSQAVAFWCDPISGHATLYWYRQILGQGPELLVQFQDESVVDDSQLPKDRFSAERLKGVDSTLKIQPAELGDSAMYLCASSGPISESHPAKETQYFGPGTRLLVL.